This T cell receptor beta chain was identified in a study of blood T cell repertoires in COVID-19. Germline CDR1 reads SGHKS; CDR2 reads YYEKEE (reference sequence). Trimming cost V 4 bases and J 0 bases; bases outside gene matches: 3. The CDR3 extends over 14 amino acids. Only in-frame clones appear in the TCRdb table, and some are missing; sequencing was by immunoSEQ multiplex PCR. This sample yields about 140,000 clones, of which 75% to 80% are seen a single time; 2.5% to 3% belongs to the top ten. The source of this sequence is a woman aged 45-59 years who had recovered from COVID-19. This chain uses TRBV5-5 with TRBJ2-5, with TRBD1 identical over 7 bases. The sequencing sample was made of PBMCs or T cells enriched from blood (not recorded which). The CDR3 nucleotides read TGTGCCAGCAGCACGACAGGGAACCAAGAGACCCAGTACTTC. Protein product: CASSTTGNQETQYF.